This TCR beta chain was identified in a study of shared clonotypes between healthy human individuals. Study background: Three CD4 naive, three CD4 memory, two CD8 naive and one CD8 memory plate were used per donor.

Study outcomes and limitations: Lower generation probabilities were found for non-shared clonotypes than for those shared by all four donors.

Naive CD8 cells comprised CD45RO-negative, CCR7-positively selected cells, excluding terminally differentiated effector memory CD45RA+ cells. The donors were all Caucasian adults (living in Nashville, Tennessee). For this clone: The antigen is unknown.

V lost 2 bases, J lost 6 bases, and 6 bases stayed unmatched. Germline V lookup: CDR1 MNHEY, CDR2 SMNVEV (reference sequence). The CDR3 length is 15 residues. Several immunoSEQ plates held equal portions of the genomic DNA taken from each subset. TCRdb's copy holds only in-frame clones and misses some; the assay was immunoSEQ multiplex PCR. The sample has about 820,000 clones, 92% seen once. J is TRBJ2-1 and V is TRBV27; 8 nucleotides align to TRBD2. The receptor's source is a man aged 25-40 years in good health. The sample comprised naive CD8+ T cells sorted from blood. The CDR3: CASSLNSGTGNEQFF. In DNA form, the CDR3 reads TGTGCCAGCAGTTTAAATAGCGGGACGGGCAATGAGCAGTTCTTC.